This T cell receptor beta chain was recorded in a study of chemoradiotherapy in HPV16-positive cancers. Study-wide results and caveats: Functional assays defining HPV-specific T cells used only a couple of HPV16-positive patients.

Germline lookup yields CDR1 SNHLY and CDR2 FYNNEI. The CDR3 totals 10 residues. V was shortened by 7 bases and J by 7 bases, with 4 bases between the two germline ends. The repertoire was sequenced with immunoSEQ multiplex PCR; TCRdb's copy has only in-frame clones and lacks some. The table records 30,000 to 40,000 clones, 89% of them present only once. In the case of this clone: Its matching antigen is unknown.

The sequence derives from a human donor with HPV-associated anogenital cancer. This specimen was blood, taken from a patient who underwent chemoradiotherapy. The chain combines TRBV2 with TRBJ2-2, with D uncertain. In nucleotides, the CDR3 is TGTGCCAGCAAGGGCGGGGAGCTGTTTTTT. Translation: CASKGGELFF.